The 2 T cell receptor beta chains given below trace back to one sample, sequenced in a study of blood T cell repertoires in COVID-19. Only in-frame clones appear in the TCRdb table, and some are missing; sequencing was by immunoSEQ multiplex PCR. The data hold 300,000 or so clones, with around 84% observed a single time. The specimen was PBMCs or T cells enriched from blood (not recorded which). All receptors come from a woman under 30 who had recovered from COVID-19.

As to this clone: Other nucleotide sequences in the sample specify the same CDR3. V is TRBV9 and J is TRBJ1-1; D not resolved. Trimming cost V 0 bases and J 5 bases, with 8 bases left between them. Germline CDR1 SGDLS, CDR2 YYNGEE. The CDR3 sequence is 13 residues long. CDR3 nucleotides: TGTGCCAGCAGCGTAGGATCGGGGACTGAAGCTTTCTTT. It yields the protein CASSVGSGTEAFF.

This clone was recorded once. V is TRBV5-1 and J is TRBJ2-1, with TRBD1 matching 8 bases. This CDR3 has 14 residues. Trimming cost V 6 bases and J 3 bases; bases outside gene matches: 5. From germline, CDR1 is SGHRS and CDR2 YFSETQ. In DNA form, the CDR3 reads TGCGCCAGCACCGATGGGACAGGCTACAATGAGCAGTTCTTC. Protein: CASTDGTGYNEQFF. Supplemented by reference TRBV5-1 and TRBJ2-1, the full variable domain reads KAGVTQTPRYLIKTRGQQVTLSCSPISGHRSVSWYQQTPGQGLQFLFEYFSETQRNKGNFPGRFSGRQFSNSRSEMNVSTLELGDSALYLCASTDGTGYNEQFFGPGTRLTVL.